This T cell receptor beta chain was observed in a study of blood T cell repertoires in COVID-19. Across the whole study: PBMCs, B-cell-depleted T cells, or T cells provided the cDNA or gDNA that made up the material.

Using immunoSEQ multiplex PCR, the repertoire was profiled, and TCRdb retains in-frame clones only, with some absent. The sample contains about 230,000 clones, 83% of which appear only once. The CDR3 length is 15 residues. Germline V CDR1 and CDR2: GTSNPN, SVGIG (reference sequence). V dropped 3 bases and J dropped 0 bases, with 12 bases sitting between them. The sequence derives from a man between 35 and 55 years old with active or convalescent COVID-19. Sequenced sample: peripheral blood. The chain is built from TRBV30 and TRBJ1-5; a possible D gene is TRBD1 (6 bases). Written as DNA, the CDR3 is TGTGCCTGGAGCGAAGGACAGATTAGCAATCAGCCCCAGCATTTT. Protein: CAWSEGQISNQPQHF.